This T cell receptor (beta chain) was captured by sequencing in a study of T-cell reconstitution after alpha-beta-depleted transplantation in children listed by TCRdb under 2016. With regard to the full study: The study quantitatively tracked T-cell immune reconstitution after TCRalphabeta/CD19-depleted allogeneic hematopoietic cell transplantation in children using TCR repertoire profiling.

Including cysteine and phenylalanine, the CDR3 has 14 amino acids. Here the CDR3 DNA is all that survives: 42 bases in frame from base 1. The germline V gene yields SGHRS for CDR1 and YFSETQ for CDR2. V trim: 7 bases; J trim: 1 base; unmatched bases: 5. Libraries were made using PCR. The sample was run on an Illumina HiSeq 2500. Molecular barcoding was employed in the preparation of TCR libraries, with unique molecular identifiers being used to normalize TCRbeta repertoire quantification. The raw public reads went through TCRdb reprocessing: fastp at Q25, MiXCR clone calling, in-frame beta chains kept. A single entry per CDR3 protein holds the most common genes and DNA from its merged rows. The sample profile shows about 110,000 distinct CDR3 sequences; roughly 6.1% of them were found once. The ten largest clonotypes hold more than 20% of the sample. This clonotype has a count of ten or more. It has no known antigen specificity. The input lacks base qualities; no much larger clone sits a single base away.

The study at large found these results: Over subsequent months, a decline in hyperexpanded clone frequencies was noted, and after one year, T-cell counts and TCRbeta diversity were mostly ascribed to newly produced T cells. The apparently early alphabetaT-cell count recovery about two months after transplant was reportedly dependent on only several hundred rapidly expanded clones derived from non-depleted graft cells. In some patients, the high TCRbeta diversity seen at day 60 was put down to recipient T cells and intrathymic progenitors that had survived conditioning.

Interpreted using the paper, the treatment or condition label stands for: allogeneic hematopoietic cell transplantation with graft depleted of TCRalphabeta T cells and CD19 B cells. TCRalphabeta/CD19-depleted allogeneic hematopoietic cell grafts were given to the transplant recipients, all of whom were children. The sequenced sample was PBMCs, mostly from graft donor cells, obtained 360 days after TCRalphabeta/CD19-depleted stem cell transplant. The TCR was taken from a male patient between 2 and 10 years old who had a stem cell transplant for acute lymphoblastic leukemia, so the T cells may come from the graft donor. The chain couples TRBV5-1 to TRBJ2-5; 9 nucleotides in the junction match TRBD2. The CDR3 amino acid sequence is: CASVLAGPQETQYF. The DNA is TGCGCCAGCGTCCTAGCGGGGCCCCAAGAGACCCAGTACTTC.